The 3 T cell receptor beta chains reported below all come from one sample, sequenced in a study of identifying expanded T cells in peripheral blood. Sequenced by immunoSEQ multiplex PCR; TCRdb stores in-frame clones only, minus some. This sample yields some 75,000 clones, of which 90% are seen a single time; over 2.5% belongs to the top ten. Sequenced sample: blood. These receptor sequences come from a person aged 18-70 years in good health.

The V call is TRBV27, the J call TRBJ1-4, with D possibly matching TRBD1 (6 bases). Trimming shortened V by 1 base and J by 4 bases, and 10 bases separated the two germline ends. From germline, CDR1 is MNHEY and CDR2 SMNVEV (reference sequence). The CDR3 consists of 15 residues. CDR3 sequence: CASSLLGAGNEKLFF. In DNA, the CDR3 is TGTGCCAGCAGTTTATTGGGGGCAGGTAATGAAAAACTGTTTTTT.

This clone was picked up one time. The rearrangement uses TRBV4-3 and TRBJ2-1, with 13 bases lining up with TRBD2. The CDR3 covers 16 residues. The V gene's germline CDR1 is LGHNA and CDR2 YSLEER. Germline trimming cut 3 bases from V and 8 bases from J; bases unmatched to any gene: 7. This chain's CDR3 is CASSHQLAGGRDEQFF. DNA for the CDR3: TGCGCCAGCAGCCACCAACTAGCGGGGGGGCGGGATGAGCAGTTCTTC.

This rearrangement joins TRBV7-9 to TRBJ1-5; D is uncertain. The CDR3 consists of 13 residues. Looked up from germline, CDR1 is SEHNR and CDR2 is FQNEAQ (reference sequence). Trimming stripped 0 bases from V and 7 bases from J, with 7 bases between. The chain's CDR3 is CASSLAGSQPQHF. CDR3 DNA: TGTGCCAGCAGCTTAGCAGGGTCACAGCCCCAGCATTTT.